A single sample gave rise to the 7 T cell receptor beta chains below, sequenced in a study of blood T cell repertoires in COVID-19. Repertoires were generated with immunoSEQ multiplex PCR, while TCRdb's copy carries only in-frame clones and drops some. The sample has some 17,000 clones, around 90% seen once. Sequenced input: peripheral blood. The source is a man aged 45-60 years with active COVID-19.

This clone has only one observation. The chain recombines TRBV5-4 with TRBJ2-1; D is undetermined. Germline CDR1 SGHNT, CDR2 YYREEE (reference sequence). The length of the CDR3 is 15 residues. V lost 1 base and J lost 3, with 11 bases in between. The CDR3 loop reads CASSLRSGFYNEQFF. The CDR3 DNA is TGTGCCAGCAGCTTGCGAAGTGGCTTCTACAATGAGCAGTTCTTC.

The gene calls are TRBV5-6 and TRBJ2-5; 11 nucleotides line up with TRBD2. CDR1 and CDR2 (germline): SGHDT, YYEEEE. This CDR3 contains 15 residues. V dropped 2 bases and J dropped 1; count of bases not matched to a gene: 1. CDR3 sequence: CASSFTSGGQETQYF. CDR3 DNA: TGTGCCAGCAGCTTCACTAGCGGGGGCCAAGAGACCCAGTACTTC.

The chain combines TRBV4-3 with TRBJ2-3; 10 bases are shared with TRBD2. V lost 4 bases and J lost 6; bases outside the gene matches: 10. This CDR3 comprises 16 residues. CDR1 and CDR2 from the germline V gene are LGHNA and YSLEER. CDR3 amino acids: CASSPGSGRAGDTQYF. The CDR3 DNA sequence: TGCGCCAGCAGCCCAGGAAGCGGGAGGGCGGGGGATACGCAGTATTTT.

The V and J genes are TRBV14 and TRBJ1-1; 7 positions agree with TRBD1. The length of the CDR3 is 15 residues. The ends lost 4 bases at V and 2 bases at J; junction bases unmatched: 7. The germline V gene has CDR1 SGHDN and CDR2 FVKESK. The CDR3 is CASSPRRDRNTEAFF. CDR3 nucleotide sequence: TGTGCCAGCAGCCCAAGGCGGGACAGAAACACTGAAGCTTTCTTT.

CDR3 DNA: TGTGCCAGCAGCCACAGGGGCCCCGGGGCTAACTATGGCTACACCTTC. This gives the protein CASSHRGPGANYGYTF. The chain is built from TRBV7-2 and TRBJ1-2; 7 bases fit TRBD1. The CDR3 has 16 residues. Germline V gene lookup returns CDR1 SGHTA and CDR2 FQGNSA. V gave up 5 bases and J gave up 0 bases; unmatched junction bases: 9.

CDR3 sequence (DNA): TGCGCCAGCAGCCAAGGGACAGGGGGCTTTTCGGCCGAGCAGTACTTC. Protein sequence: CASSQGTGGFSAEQYF. The chain uses TRBV4-3 and TRBJ2-7, with 11 bases matching TRBD1. The trim removed 1 base at V and 6 bases at J, leaving 8 bases unmatched. The CDR3 has 16 amino acids. CDR1 LGHNA and CDR2 YSLEER come from the germline V gene.

This clone has only one observation. This CDR3 is CSVERGQGSEAFF. CDR3 DNA sequence: TGCAGCGTTGAAAGAGGACAGGGGTCTGAAGCTTTCTTT. The rearrangement uses TRBV29-1 and TRBJ1-1; 9 positions match TRBD1. The V segment lost 2 bases and the J segment 6 bases; nucleotides outside the gene matches: 4. From germline, CDR1 is SQVTM and CDR2 ANQGSEA. The CDR3 spans 13 residues.